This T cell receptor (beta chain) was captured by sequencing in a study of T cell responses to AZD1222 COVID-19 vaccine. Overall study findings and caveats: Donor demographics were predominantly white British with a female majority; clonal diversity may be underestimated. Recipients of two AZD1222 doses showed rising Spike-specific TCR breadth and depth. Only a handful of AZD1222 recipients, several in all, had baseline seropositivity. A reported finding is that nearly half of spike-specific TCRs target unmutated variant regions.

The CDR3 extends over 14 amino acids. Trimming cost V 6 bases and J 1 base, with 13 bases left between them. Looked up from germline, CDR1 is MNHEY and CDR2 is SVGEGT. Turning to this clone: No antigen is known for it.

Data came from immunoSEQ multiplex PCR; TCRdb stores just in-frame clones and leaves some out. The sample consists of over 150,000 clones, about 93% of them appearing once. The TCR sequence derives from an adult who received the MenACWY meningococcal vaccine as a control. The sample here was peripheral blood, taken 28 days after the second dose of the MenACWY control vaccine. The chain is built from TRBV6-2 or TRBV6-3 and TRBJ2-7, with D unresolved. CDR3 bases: TGTGCCAGCAGCCGGACCAGCAGTTCCTACGAGCAGTACTTC. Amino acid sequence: CASSRTSSSYEQYF.